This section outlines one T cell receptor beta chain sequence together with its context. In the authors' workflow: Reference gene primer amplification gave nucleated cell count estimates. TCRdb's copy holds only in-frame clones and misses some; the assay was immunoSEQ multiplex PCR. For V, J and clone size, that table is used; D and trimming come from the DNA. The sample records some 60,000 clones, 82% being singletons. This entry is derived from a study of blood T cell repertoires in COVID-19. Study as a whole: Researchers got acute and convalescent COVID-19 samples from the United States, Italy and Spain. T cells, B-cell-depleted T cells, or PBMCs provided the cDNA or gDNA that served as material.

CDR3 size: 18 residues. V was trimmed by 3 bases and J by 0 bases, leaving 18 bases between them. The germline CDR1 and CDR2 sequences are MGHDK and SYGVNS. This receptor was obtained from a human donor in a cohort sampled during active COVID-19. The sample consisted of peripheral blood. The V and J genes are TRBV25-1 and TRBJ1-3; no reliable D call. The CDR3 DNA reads TGTGCCAGCAGTGATGGAGCTTCGTCGGCGGTCTCTGGAAACACCATATATTTT. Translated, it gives CASSDGASSAVSGNTIYF.